This TCR beta chain is drawn from a study of regulatory T cells in long-lasting Graves disease. For this clonotype: Its antigen is unknown.

Per germline, CDR1 SEHNR and CDR2 FQNEAQ (reference sequence). The CDR3 length is 17 residues. V was clipped by 4 bases and J by 5 bases; unmatched bases: 8. Study-wide points: Compared with new cases, persistent Graves' patients showed reduced TCR diversity. Persistent cases favored TRBV28, TRBJ1-2 and TRBJ2-5.

The time point was: newly diagnosed GD, antithyroid drugs for less than 3 months. PBMCs were the source of the RNA used for TCR sequencing. Researchers made TCR beta libraries by using iRepertoire HTBI primers and running Arm-PCR on CDR3 regions. TCRdb reprocessed the multiplex PCR reads with MiXCR, giving one entry per CDR3 protein. The table lists 350,000 to 500,000 distinct CDR3 sequences, approximately 14% of them singletons, with approximately 15% in the top ten. These data are also associated with another study on T cells in Graves' hyperthyroidism and ophthalmopathy. From that second work: Uncontrolled infection, other autoimmune disease, pregnancy and lactation each barred patients from inclusion. The HTBI primer set served for first-round RT-PCR of the TCR CDR3.

The sequencing here drew on peripheral blood mononuclear cells (PBMCs), taken at new diagnosis, from a patient treated with antithyroid drugs. This chain connects TRBV7-9 to TRBJ2-3; 14 nucleotides match TRBD2. The receptor's source is a woman between 45 and 60 years old with Graves disease. CDR3 in DNA: TGTGCCAGCAGCTCCCTGACTAGCGGGAGGGCCAGAGATACGCAGTATTTT. It specifies CASSSLTSGRARDTQYF.